The clone carrying this T cell receptor (beta chain) was counted at least ten times. The target antigen is unknown. A TCRbeta library incorporating unique molecular identifiers was prepared. MiXCR was run by TCRdb on the PCR reads, yielding one entry per CDR3 protein. The profile shows about 100,000 distinct CDR3 sequences, approximately 6% of them singletons. This entry belongs to a study of T-cell reconstitution after alpha-beta-depleted transplantation in children. Germline-derived CDR1 and CDR2 are MNHEY and SMNVEV (reference sequence). There are 14 residues in the CDR3. Trimming took 7 bases from V and 0 from J; bases not matched to a gene: 6. Study results and caveats: Reportedly, alpha-beta T cells present about two months post-transplant originated from several hundred expanded clones of graft origin. Certain patients had high TCRbeta diversity at day 60, and it came from recipient T cells and thymic progenitors that survived. Hyperexpanded clones declined; after one year, newly produced T cells mostly supplied diversity.

The chain recombines TRBV27 with TRBJ2-7; 7 bases line up with TRBD1. Source: PBMCs, mostly from graft donor cells, taken 360 days after TCRalphabeta/CD19-depleted stem cell transplant. The TCR originated in a male patient between 2 and 10 years old who had a stem cell transplant for acute lymphoblastic leukemia, so the T cells may come from the graft donor. The CDR3 is CASKGAILSYEQYF. The CDR3 nucleotides are TGTGCCAGCAAGGGGGCGATTCTCTCCTACGAGCAGTACTTC.